This entry concerns a single T cell receptor (beta chain). What it binds is not known. These data are taken from a study of PD-1 blockade in classical Hodgkin lymphoma. Study as a whole: The study gave patients nivolumab 3 mg/kg intravenously every 2 weeks. Study-wide points: As was reported, newly diagnosed patients showed lower baseline TCR diversity than healthy donors did.

Sequencing was performed with immunoSEQ multiplex PCR; in TCRdb, only in-frame clones are kept and a portion is missing. Here the sample spans 90,000 to 100,000 clones, more than 90% being singletons. The V gene's germline CDR1 is MDHEN and CDR2 SYDVKM. There are 12 residues in the CDR3. The V end lost 7 bases, the J end lost 6 bases, and 10 bases lay between the germline ends. Every patient experienced relapse after autologous stem cell transplantation, and brentuximab vedotin exposure varied. Under best response, outcomes were complete response, partial response or progressive disease. The chain has TRBV28 and TRBJ2-1, with D maybe TRBD2 (6 bases). The clonotype originates from a human donor with classical Hodgkin lymphoma. This material consisted of peripheral blood mononuclear cells (PBMCs), taken at baseline. The CDR3 loop reads CASKSGANEQFF. The DNA for the CDR3 is TGTGCCAGCAAGTCGGGAGCCAATGAGCAGTTCTTC.